Below are 24 T cell receptor beta chains sequenced from a single sample in a study of blood T cell repertoires in COVID-19 (dated by TCRdb to between 2020 and 2021). Receptor libraries were prepared by the immunoSEQ multiplex PCR assay. TCRdb mirrors the immuneACCESS table, restricted to in-frame sequences. Some clones are absent from its copies; in checked studies, under half trace to an unresolved V gene, and the reason for the others is unknown. The sample table lists some 340,000 clones, around 87% of them with a count of one. Approximately 5% of the sample lies in the top ten. The sample consisted of PBMCs or T cells enriched from blood (not recorded which). These receptors were obtained from a woman in her twenties or thirties who had recovered from COVID-19.

This clone has more than one count but fewer than ten. The CDR3 is CAWAGTGSTDTQYF. The CDR3 nucleotides are TGTGCCTGGGCCGGGACAGGGAGCACAGATACGCAGTATTTT. The chain carries TRBV30 and TRBJ2-3, with 9 bases lining up with TRBD1. J lost 0 bases, V lost 5 bases, and 3 bases had no gene match. The length of the CDR3 is 14 residues. Looked up from germline, CDR1 is GTSNPN and CDR2 is SVGIG (reference sequence).

The rearrangement joins TRBV6-5 to TRBJ1-1; a weak D match, TRBD1 (6 bases). The CDR3 has 14 residues. Germline values: CDR1 MNHEY, CDR2 SVGAGI. Trimming cost V 0 bases and J 1 base, with 6 bases left between them. This CDR3 is CASSYSTGNTEAFF. The DNA for the CDR3 is TGTGCCAGCAGTTACTCGACAGGGAACACTGAAGCTTTCTTT.

The chain links TRBV2 to TRBJ1-2, with 7 bases lining up with TRBD1. CDR1 and CDR2 (germline): SNHLY, FYNNEI. With 10 bases clipped from V and 6 bases from J, the junction kept 8 bases outside the gene matches. There are 12 residues in the CDR3. Written as DNA, the CDR3 is TGTGCCAACGAAGGGGGCCGGGATGGCTACACCTTC. It translates to CANEGGRDGYTF.

This clone showed up just once. V usage is TRBV7-9 and J usage is TRBJ2-3; D is possibly TRBD1 (5 bases). This CDR3 has 14 residues. CDR1 and CDR2 (germline): SEHNR, FQNEAQ (reference sequence). Deletions cut 4 bases from V and 1 base from J, with 9 bases between. CDR3 coding DNA: TGTGCCAGCAGCTCACCCAGGGGCACAGATACGCAGTATTTT. It yields the protein CASSSPRGTDTQYF.

Only one count was recorded for this clone. This sequence joins TRBV6-2 or TRBV6-3 and TRBJ2-7; 10 positions match TRBD1. V shed 6 bases, J shed 4 bases, and the junction held 3 bases outside the gene matches. CDR3 size: 13 residues. Germline-derived CDR1 and CDR2 are MNHEY and SVGEGT. CDR3 sequence reads: CASSGTGEYEQYF. For the CDR3, the DNA is TGTGCCAGCAGCGGGACAGGGGAATACGAGCAGTACTTC.

This clone was seen only a few times. V usage is TRBV28 and J usage is TRBJ1-3, with a tentative D call TRBD1 (6 bases). Trimming removed 2 bases at V and 0 bases at J, with 11 bases between. This CDR3 has 16 amino acids. Looked up from germline, CDR1 is MDHEN and CDR2 is SYDVKM. The DNA for the CDR3 is TGTGCCAGCAGTTTACCCCGGGGACACTCTGGAAACACCATATATTTT. Amino acids: CASSLPRGHSGNTIYF.

The chain joins TRBV9 to TRBJ2-6; perhaps TRBD1 as D (6 bases). V lost 4 bases and J 10 bases, leaving 15 bases between the germline ends. The CDR3 loop spans 14 amino acids. Germline CDR1 reads SGDLS; CDR2 reads YYNGEE. The CDR3 DNA is TGTGCCAGCAGCACCAGGACAGTTCCAAACGTCCTGACTTTC. Translation: CASSTRTVPNVLTF.

The count of this clone is one. This chain connects TRBV5-4 to TRBJ1-3; D uncertain. The ends were cut back, 3 bases at V and 5 bases at J, with 18 bases in the middle. Germline assignment: CDR1 SGHNT and CDR2 YYREEE (reference sequence). The CDR3 has 16 residues. CDR3 in amino acids: CASSSVLAGNRNTIYF. The CDR3, as DNA: TGTGCCAGCAGCTCAGTCCTGGCCGGGAATAGAAACACCATATATTTT. Full variable domain (rest looked up from reference TRBV5-4 and TRBJ1-3): ETGVTQSPTHLIKTRGQQVTLRCSSQSGHNTVSWYQQALGQGPQFIFQYYREEENGRGNFPPRFSGLQFPNYSSELNVNALELDDSALYLCASSSVLAGNRNTIYFGEGSWLTVV.

This chain uses TRBV6-5 with TRBJ2-7; 10 bases are shared with TRBD2. CDR3 size: 15 residues. V trimming: 7 bases; J trimming: 3 bases; junction bases outside the gene matches: 9. The V gene's germline CDR1 is MNHEY and CDR2 SVGAGI. The CDR3 here is CASNLVSGGSYEQYF. In DNA form, the CDR3 reads TGTGCCAGCAATCTCGTTAGCGGGGGGAGCTACGAGCAGTACTTC.

This clone was seen a few times. The chain links TRBV28 to TRBJ1-4, with TRBD1 matching 7 bases. Germline CDR1 is MDHEN and CDR2 is SYDVKM. The CDR3 totals 13 residues. Trimming took 6 bases from V and 6 from J; bases not matched to a gene: 4. CDR3 sequence reads: CASSPGQDEKLFF. CDR3 DNA sequence: TGTGCCAGCAGCCCTGGACAGGATGAAAAACTGTTTTTT.

The V call is TRBV5-1, the J call TRBJ2-1, with 9 positions matching TRBD2. V lost 9 bases and J lost 16; bases outside the gene matches: 14. Germline CDR1 is SGHRS and CDR2 is YFSETQ. The CDR3 runs to 12 residues. The DNA of the CDR3 is TGCGCCACCGGGACTAGCAGCAATGTTCTATTCTTC. Translation: CATGTSSNVLFF. Complete variable domain (other parts from reference TRBV5-1 and TRBJ2-1): KAGVTQTPRYLIKTRGQQVTLSCSPISGHRSVSWYQQTPGQGLQFLFEYFSETQRNKGNFPGRFSGRQFSNSRSEMNVSTLELGDSALYLCATGTSSNVLFFGPGTRLTVL.

The chain has TRBV5-4 and TRBJ1-2; 9 bases are a match to TRBD1. CDR3 size: 15 residues. Unmatched junction bases numbered 10, after V lost 3 bases and J lost 7 bases. The germline V gene has CDR1 SGHNT and CDR2 YYREEE (reference sequence). In nucleotides, the CDR3 is TGTGCCAGCAGCTGGAAGACAGGGGGGATGGGTGGCTACACCTTC. This gives the protein CASSWKTGGMGGYTF.

J is TRBJ2-4 and V is TRBV3-1 (or the pseudogene TRBV3-2), with a weak D call TRBD1 (6 bases). The length of the CDR3 is 12 residues. Trimming shortened V by 8 bases and J by 8 bases, and 13 bases separated the two germline ends. The germline CDR1 and CDR2 sequences are LGHDT and YNNKEL (reference sequence). CDR3 in amino acids: CASAGAGDIQYF. CDR3 coding DNA: TGTGCCAGCGCCGGGGCAGGGGACATTCAGTACTTC.

The chain uses TRBV1 and TRBJ2-2; TRBD2 is taken as the D call from the table, unchecked against the DNA. TRBV1 is a pseudogene. This CDR3 has 15 residues. The CDR3 DNA sequence: TGCACCAGTTTAAGTCTTAGCGGGGGGGACGGGGAGCTGTTTTTT. Translation gives CTSLSLSGGDGELFF.

V usage is TRBV3-1 (or the pseudogene TRBV3-2) and J usage is TRBJ2-7, with 7 bases aligning to TRBD1. Germline CDR1 and CDR2: LGHDT and YNNKEL (reference sequence). The CDR3 loop spans 15 amino acids. V dropped 0 bases and J dropped 0; count of bases not matched to a gene: 2. The CDR3 protein is CASSQDRDSSYEQYF. The CDR3 bases are TGTGCCAGCAGCCAAGATAGGGACAGCTCCTACGAGCAGTACTTC.

The V gene is TRBV18, the J gene TRBJ1-4; TRBD1 agrees at 8 bases. The CDR3 contains 13 residues. Germline CDR1 is KGHSH and CDR2 is LQKENI. The V segment lost 8 bases and the J segment 7 bases; nucleotides outside the gene matches: 6. The CDR3, as DNA: TGTGCCAGCACCCGGACAGGGCCTGAAAAACTGTTTTTT. Its protein product is CASTRTGPEKLFF.

J is TRBJ2-1 and V is TRBV7-9; TRBD1 might be the D (5 bases). This CDR3 has 13 residues. Trimming took off 3 bases at V and 9 bases at J, with 12 bases between the two ends. Per the germline V gene, CDR1 is SEHNR and CDR2 is FQNEAQ (reference sequence). The CDR3 sequence is CASSLGPLSEQFF. As DNA, the CDR3 is TGTGCCAGCAGCTTGGGGCCGCTAAGTGAGCAGTTCTTC. Full variable domain (rest looked up from reference TRBV7-9 and TRBJ2-1): DTGVSQNPRHKITKRGQNVTFRCDPISEHNRLYWYRQTLGQGPEFLTYFQNEAQLEKSRLLSDRFSAERPKGSFSTLEIQRTEQGDSAMYLCASSLGPLSEQFFGPGTRLTVL.

This clone showed up just a few times. V gene TRBV5-5 combines with J gene TRBJ1-2, with 9 bases matching TRBD1. The CDR3 totals 12 residues. Germline CDR1 SGHKS, CDR2 YYEKEE (reference sequence). V gave up 4 bases and J gave up 8 bases; unmatched junction bases: 3. CDR3 DNA sequence: TGTGCCAGCAGCGCCGACAGGGGGGGCTACACCTTC. This translates into CASSADRGGYTF.

V gene TRBV6-5 combines with J gene TRBJ2-7; 7 bases are shared with TRBD1. The CDR3 is 14 amino acids. V lost 2 bases to trimming and J lost 1 base; unmatched junction nucleotides: 2. The germline CDR1 and CDR2 sequences are MNHEY and SVGAGI. CDR3 sequence (DNA): TGTGCCAGCAGTTACCAGGACAGGTCCTACGAGCAGTACTTC. Its protein product is CASSYQDRSYEQYF.

The chain recombines TRBV28 with TRBJ1-2; unclear D gene. The CDR3 has 12 residues. Looked up from germline, CDR1 is MDHEN and CDR2 is SYDVKM. V was pared by 10 bases and J by 8 bases, with 17 bases between. The CDR3 loop is CATAVQDRGYTF. CDR3 coding DNA: TGTGCCACTGCAGTCCAGGATCGAGGCTACACCTTC.

The chain joins TRBV7-3 to TRBJ2-3, with a weak D call TRBD1 (5 bases). The V gene lost 1 base and the J gene lost 6 bases, with 14 bases spanning the gap. The CDR3 totals 15 residues. Germline assignment: CDR1 SGHTA and CDR2 FQGTGA. In DNA form, the CDR3 reads TGTGCCAGCAGCTTAAGGGGCCAGGGAACTGATACGCAGTATTTT. As protein: CASSLRGQGTDTQYF. The full variable domain, its missing parts supplied by reference TRBV7-3 and TRBJ2-3, is GAGVSQTPSNKVTEKGKYVELRCDPISGHTALYWYRQSLGQGPEFLIYFQGTGAADDSGLPNDRFFAVRPEGSVSTLKIQRTERGDSAVYLCASSLRGQGTDTQYFGPGTRLTVL.

This clone was seen only once. V gene TRBV3-1 (or the pseudogene TRBV3-2) combines with J gene TRBJ1-4; TRBD1 agrees at 9 bases. The CDR3 covers 15 residues. Per germline, CDR1 LGHDT and CDR2 YNNKEL (reference sequence). V was clipped by 8 bases and J by 8 bases; unmatched bases: 12. The CDR3 nucleotides read TGTGCCAGCGGGACCTGGGACAGGGAAGGCGAAAAACTGTTTTTT. Residues: CASGTWDREGEKLFF.

The J gene is TRBJ2-5, the V gene TRBV3-1 (or the pseudogene TRBV3-2), with D possibly matching TRBD2 (5 bases). The CDR3 is 18 residues long. In germline, CDR1 is LGHDT, CDR2 YNNKEL (reference sequence). V dropped 0 bases and J dropped 3 bases, with 20 bases sitting between them. Here the CDR3 DNA reads TGTGCCAGCAGCCAAGAAAGGCGGACTTCCCTAGTGAAAGAGACCCAGTACTTC. As protein: CASSQERRTSLVKETQYF.

J is TRBJ2-1 and V is TRBV6-4; 9 positions match TRBD2. The CDR3 is 14 residues long. Trimming removed 2 bases from V and 8 bases from J; junction bases left unmatched: 4. Germline CDR1 and CDR2: MRHNA and SNTAGT. CDR3 in DNA: TGTGCCAGCAGTGACGGCGGGGGGGGCTATGAGCAGTTCTTC. Residues: CASSDGGGGYEQFF.